These T cell receptor beta chains were read from a single sample in a study of blood T cell repertoires in COVID-19. TCRdb's copy holds only in-frame clones and misses some; the assay was immunoSEQ multiplex PCR. The data contain about 260,000 clones, roughly 88% of them singletons. Sequencing input: peripheral blood. The receptors were gathered from a woman in her 70s with COVID-19, enrolled during active disease. CDR3s include the opening cysteine and the closing phenylalanine or tryptophan. Each record gives: V gene, J gene, D gene, clone size, CDR3 DNA, CDR3 protein. D genes are given only for firm matches. The listing skips clone size in some rows; elsewhere it reads once, few, many or a size class.

TRBV7-9,TRBJ1-1,TRBD1,-,TGTGCCAGCAGCGCGGACAGGGTTACTGAAGCTTTCTTT,CASSADRVTEAFF
TRBV6-5,TRBJ2-7,TRBD1,-,TGTGCCAGCAGACAGGGGAGTGGATACGAGCAGTACTTC,CASRQGSGYEQYF
TRBV19,TRBJ1-3,-,-,TGTGCCAGTAGTAAGGACTACGTGGGAAACACCATATATTTT,CASSKDYVGNTIYF
TRBV19,TRBJ1-5,TRBD1,-,TGTGCCAGTAGTCCGGGACAGAATCAGCCCCAGCATTTT,CASSPGQNQPQHF
TRBV28,TRBJ1-1,TRBD1,-,TGTGCCAGCAGTTCCGGGACAGCCCTTCGGAGCACTGAAGCTTTCTTT,CASSSGTALRSTEAFF
TRBV7-8,TRBJ2-1,-,-,TGTGCCAGCAGCCCACCGTTGGCTGAGCAGTTCTTC,CASSPPLAEQFF
TRBV30,TRBJ1-1,-,-,TGTGCCTGGAGTCCCGGACAGACGACGAACACTGAAGCTTTCTTT,CAWSPGQTTNTEAFF
TRBV6-5,TRBJ2-5,-,-,TGTGCCAGCAGGCTACGGCGGGCGCAAGAGACCCAGTACTTC,CASRLRRAQETQYF
TRBV5-1,TRBJ2-3,-,few,TGCGCCAGCAGAGATCCCCCCCGTGGACAGAACGCAGATACGCAGTATTTT,CASRDPPRGQNADTQYF
TRBV6-2/TRBV6-3,TRBJ2-5,-,-,TGTGCCAGCAGTTTCGGGGTAAGACAGACCCAGTACTTC,CASSFGVRQTQYF
TRBV6-5,TRBJ1-2,-,-,TGTGCCAGCAGTTCCGGGACAATAGGCTACACCTTC,CASSSGTIGYTF
TRBV5-1,TRBJ2-5,-,-,TGCGCCAGCAGCTTGGGAAAGCGGGCAGAGACCCAGTACTTC,CASSLGKRAETQYF
TRBV3-1/TRBV3-2,TRBJ1-1,-,-,TGTGCCAGCAGCGAAGGACTGAAGAACACTGAAGCTTTCTTT,CASSEGLKNTEAFF
TRBV5-1,TRBJ1-3,-,-,TGCGCCAGCAGCTCGGACATATCTGGAAACACCATATATTTT,CASSSDISGNTIYF
TRBV7-8,TRBJ1-3,TRBD1,once,TGTGCCAGCAGCCTCCAACTGACAGGGCTCAACATCACCATATATTTT,CASSLQLTGLNITIYF
TRBV28,TRBJ1-2,TRBD1,-,TGTGCCAGCAGTTTACTCCGGGACAGGGAGATGGACTATGGCTACACCTTC,CASSLLRDREMDYGYTF
TRBV9,TRBJ2-7,-,-,TGTGCCAGCAGCCGGCAGGGCTACGAGCAGTACTTC,CASSRQGYEQYF
TRBV7-3,TRBJ2-2,-,-,TGTGCCAGCAGCTCCCAACAGGGTCCGGGCACCGGGGAGCTGTTTTTT,CASSSQQGPGTGELFF
TRBV5-6,TRBJ1-4,-,-,TGTGCCAGCAGCGGGTTGTGGGAGGGGAATGAAAAACTGTTTTTT,CASSGLWEGNEKLFF
TRBV28,TRBJ1-5,-,-,TGTGCCAGCAGTTTATTTGGGGCGGGAGGGAATCAGCCCCAGCATTTT,CASSLFGAGGNQPQHF
TRBV20-1,TRBJ2-5,TRBD2,once,TGCAGTGCTAGTGGGCTAGCGGGAGGGATTGGAGAGACCCAGTACTTC,CSASGLAGGIGETQYF
TRBV5-1,TRBJ2-5,-,-,TGCGCCAGCAGCGCGGGACCGTACCAAGAGACCCAGTACTTC,CASSAGPYQETQYF
TRBV29-1,TRBJ1-1,-,-,TGCAGCGTTGCCTTCAACACTGAAGCTTTCTTT,CSVAFNTEAFF
TRBV10-1,TRBJ1-5,-,few,TGCGCCAGCAGACGCGGCAATCAGCCCCAGCATTTT,CASRRGNQPQHF
TRBV18,TRBJ1-6,-,-,TGTGCCAGCTCACCTGGCAGGACCTATAATTCACCCCTCCACTTT,CASSPGRTYNSPLHF
TRBV7-2,TRBJ2-7,TRBD1,-,TGTGCCAGCAGCTTAGAGGGACAGGGGATCCACGAGCAGTACTTC,CASSLEGQGIHEQYF
TRBV7-9,TRBJ2-3,-,-,TGTGCCAGCGAACGTGGCAGGGGTCATCCAAATACGCAGTATTTT,CASERGRGHPNTQYF
TRBV7-3,TRBJ2-3,TRBD1,-,TGTGCCAGCAGCGCGAGACAGGGTCCCACAGATACGCAGTATTTT,CASSARQGPTDTQYF
TRBV7-9,TRBJ2-1,TRBD2,-,TGTGCCAGCAGCTTAGCGTCAGCGGGAGGCAATGAGCAGTTCTTC,CASSLASAGGNEQFF
TRBV30,TRBJ2-7,TRBD2,-,TGTGCCTGGAGTGTAAGTCTAGCGGACTACGAGCAGTACTTC,CAWSVSLADYEQYF
TRBV6-1,TRBJ2-7,TRBD1,once,TGTGCCAGCAGACACGGACAGGGGGGCTCCTACGAGCAGTACTTC,CASRHGQGGSYEQYF
TRBV11-3,TRBJ2-1,TRBD2,-,TGTGCCAGCAGCCCCCGGGCGGGGGTCAATATTGAGCAGTTCTTC,CASSPRAGVNIEQFF
TRBV4-3,TRBJ1-4,-,-,TGCGCCAGCAGCCAGTACAGGAGAGGAAACGAAAAACTGTTTTTT,CASSQYRRGNEKLFF
TRBV12-3/TRBV12-4,TRBJ2-3,TRBD2,-,TGTGCCAGCAGTTTAACGGGGGGTACGCAGTATTTT,CASSLTGGTQYF
TRBV29-1,TRBJ2-7,TRBD2,-,TGCAGCGTCGAAGGGACTAGCGGGAGTCGGGCCGAATACGAGCAGTACTTC,CSVEGTSGSRAEYEQYF
TRBV3-1/TRBV3-2,TRBJ1-4,TRBD1,once,TGTGCCAGCAGCCAAACCGACAGGGAAAGTGAAAAACTGTTTTTT,CASSQTDRESEKLFF
TRBV24-1,TRBJ1-2,TRBD1,-,TGTGCCACCAGTGAATTGGACAGGGGCTATGGCTACACCTTC,CATSELDRGYGYTF
TRBV5-6,TRBJ1-4,-,-,TGTGCCAGCAGTCCCCAGGCAACTAATGAAAAACTGTTTTTT,CASSPQATNEKLFF
TRBV21-1,TRBJ2-1,-,once,TGTGCCAGCAGCAAACTTGAATACAGGTATAATTACAATGAGCAGTTCTTC,CASSKLEYRYNYNEQFF
TRBV28,TRBJ1-1,TRBD1,-,TGTGCCAGCGGGGGGACAGGGGCCGGGAACACTGAAGCTTTCTTT,CASGGTGAGNTEAFF
TRBV30,TRBJ1-1,-,-,TGTGCCTGGAGCCGGGGGGCGCCAGCTAATGAAGCTTTCTTT,CAWSRGAPANEAFF
TRBV18,TRBJ2-7,-,-,TGTGCCAGCTCACCATTGGCGGCCTCCTACGAGCAGTACTTC,CASSPLAASYEQYF
TRBV2,TRBJ1-2,-,few,TGTGCCAGCATCATTCCCGGCAGGTATGGCTACACCTTC,CASIIPGRYGYTF
TRBV4-2,TRBJ2-7,TRBD1,-,TGTGCCAGCAGCCACCCGGACAGGAGCTCCTACGAGCAGTACTTC,CASSHPDRSSYEQYF
TRBV4-1,TRBJ2-1,-,-,TGCGCCAGCAGCCAGTACCGGGACACGCCAAGGAATGAGCAGTTCTTC,CASSQYRDTPRNEQFF
TRBV4-3,TRBJ2-3,TRBD2,-,TGCGCCAGCAGCCAGCTAGCGGCTCCCACTCATACGCAGTATTTT,CASSQLAAPTHTQYF